These T cell receptor beta chains were read from a single sample in a study of control samples from healthy donors and cancer patients. TCRdb's copy holds only in-frame clones and misses some; the assay was immunoSEQ multiplex PCR. The sample gives about 54,000 clones, 95% to 97% of which show up once; around 1.9% is in the top ten. Sample: blood. The receptors stem from a woman younger than 45 in good health. Both conserved end residues are part of each CDR3. A D gene is named only where the DNA matches it firmly.

V gene	D gene	J gene	CDR3 DNA	CDR3 protein
TRBV6-2/TRBV6-3	-	TRBJ2-5	TGTGCCAGCAGTTATATCGGCTACTCAGAGACCCAGTACTTC	CASSYIGYSETQYF
TRBV28	TRBD2	TRBJ2-3	TGTGCCAGCACCTGGGAGCGGGGAGGGGCAGATACGCAGTATTTT	CASTWERGGADTQYF
TRBV27	-	TRBJ2-2	TGTGCCAGCAGTTTAGAGGTATCGAGCGGTTACACCGGGGAGCTGTTTTTT	CASSLEVSSGYTGELFF
TRBV4-2	TRBD1	TRBJ2-1	TGTGCCAGCAGCCAACGGGACAGAGAGTACAATGAGCAGTTCTTC	CASSQRDREYNEQFF
TRBV3-1/TRBV3-2	TRBD2	TRBJ2-1	TGTGCCAGCAGCCAGAGGACTAGCGGCATAAAAACCCGGGGGTACAATGAGCAGTTCTTC	CASSQRTSGIKTRGYNEQFF
TRBV4-1	-	TRBJ2-1	TGCGCCAGCAGCCAAGAAGGCTGGCGGGACTACAATGAGCAGTTCTTC	CASSQEGWRDYNEQFF
TRBV29-1	-	TRBJ1-1	TGCAGCGTTGAAACTGGGTCTAACACTGAAGCTTTCTTT	CSVETGSNTEAFF
TRBV5-6	-	TRBJ2-1	TGTGCCAGCGCCGAAACGGGCAGCTCCTACAATGAGCAGTTCTTC	CASAETGSSYNEQFF
TRBV19	TRBD1	TRBJ1-5	TGTGCCACCACCTGGGACAGGGGAAGCAATCAGCCCCAGCATTTT	CATTWDRGSNQPQHF
TRBV5-6	-	TRBJ2-1	TGTGCCAGCACACTAGGGGGGAATGAGCAGTTCTTC	CASTLGGNEQFF
TRBV7-2	TRBD1	TRBJ2-7	TGTGCCAGCAGCTCCACAGGGGGCGTGAACGAGCAGTACTTC	CASSSTGGVNEQYF